This T cell receptor (beta chain) was profiled in a study of cytomegalovirus exposure and HLA in healthy donors. Primers for the PCR totalled 60 Vbeta and 13 Jbeta. Using immunoSEQ multiplex PCR, the repertoire was profiled, and TCRdb retains in-frame clones only, with some absent. The sample lists roughly 170,000 clones; just under 85% were seen once. This CDR3 has 14 residues. V dropped 10 bases and J dropped 1 base, with 16 bases sitting between them. CDR1 and CDR2 from the germline V gene are MNHNY and SVGAGI (reference sequence). The chain employs TRBV6-6 and TRBJ1-1; weak D call: TRBD1 (6 bases). This sequence originates from a girl aged 10-17 years in good health and CMV-seropositive. Sequenced material: PBMCs. The chain's CDR3 is CATQLGGGNTEAFF. DNA of the CDR3: TGTGCCACCCAGTTAGGGGGGGGGAACACTGAAGCTTTCTTT.